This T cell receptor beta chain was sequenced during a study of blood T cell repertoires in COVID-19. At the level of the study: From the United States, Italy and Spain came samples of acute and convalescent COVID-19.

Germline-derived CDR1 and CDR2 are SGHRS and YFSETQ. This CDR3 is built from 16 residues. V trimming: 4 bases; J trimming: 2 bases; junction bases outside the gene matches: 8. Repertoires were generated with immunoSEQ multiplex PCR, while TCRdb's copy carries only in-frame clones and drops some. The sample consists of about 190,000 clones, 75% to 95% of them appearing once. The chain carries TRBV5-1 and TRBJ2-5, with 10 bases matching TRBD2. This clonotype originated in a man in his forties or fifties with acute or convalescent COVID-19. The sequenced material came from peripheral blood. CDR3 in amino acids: CASSEAGGSRQETQYF. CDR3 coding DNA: TGCGCCAGCAGCGAAGCGGGGGGGAGCCGGCAAGAGACCCAGTACTTC.